The clone carrying this T cell receptor beta chain was recorded once. The data originate from a study of control samples from healthy donors and cancer patients. Germline values: CDR1 MNHEY, CDR2 SVGAGI. V was trimmed by 6 bases and J by 2 bases, leaving 7 bases between them. CDR3 length: 13 amino acids. TCRdb's copy holds only in-frame clones and misses some; the assay was immunoSEQ multiplex PCR. This sample has just under 80,000 clones, with 85% to 90% found just once. The sample consisted of PBMCs. The clonotype originates from a woman in her sixties or seventies with head and neck cancer. V usage is TRBV6-5 and J usage is TRBJ1-4; D call uncertain. The CDR3 region has the DNA TGTGCCAGCAGAGCGACTACTAATGAAAAACTGTTTTTT. Translating gives CASRATTNEKLFF.